The 7 T cell receptor beta chains reported below all come from one sample, sequenced in a study of blood T cell repertoires in COVID-19. Clones were read by immunoSEQ multiplex PCR, and TCRdb kept only the in-frame ones, dropping some. The table shows 20,000 or so clones, with more than 85% occurring only once. Sequencing was done on a sample of peripheral blood. The receptor source for this set is a woman aged 55-69 years with active COVID-19.

J is TRBJ1-1 and V is TRBV10-1, with TRBD1 as a possible D gene (6 bases). Deletions cut 6 bases from V and 4 bases from J, with 21 bases between. CDR1 and CDR2 (germline): WNHNN, SYGVQD (reference sequence). The CDR3 extends over 16 amino acids. As DNA, the CDR3 is TGCGCCAGCAGAAGACATCACAGGGAAGATAGCACTGAAGCTTTCTTT. Translating it yields CASRRHHREDSTEAFF.

The rearrangement uses TRBV29-1 and TRBJ1-1, with D possibly TRBD1 on 5 matching bases. V gave up 3 bases and J gave up 4 bases, with 15 bases separating them. CDR3 length equals 14 residues. The germline V gene has CDR1 SQVTM and CDR2 ANQGSEA. CDR3 DNA: TGCAGCGTTGAGGGGGGATCAGGGAGCACTGAAGCTTTCTTT. This sequence encodes CSVEGGSGSTEAFF.

The chain links TRBV5-1 to TRBJ2-2; 10 positions match TRBD1. The J segment lost 6 bases and the V segment lost 4 bases, leaving 6 bases of the junction unmatched. This CDR3 is built from 15 residues. From germline, CDR1 is SGHRS and CDR2 YFSETQ. CDR3 protein: CASSKDRGLAGELFF. CDR3 nucleotide sequence: TGCGCCAGCAGCAAGGACAGGGGGTTGGCCGGGGAGCTGTTTTTT.

This chain's CDR3 is CASSTPGSGTGTDEQYF. The CDR3, as DNA: TGTGCCAGCAGCACCCCGGGGTCCGGGACAGGGACCGACGAGCAGTACTTC. The V gene is TRBV5-6, the J gene TRBJ2-7; 9 positions match TRBD1. The CDR3 has 17 residues. V was pared by 4 bases and J by 5 bases, with 16 bases of the junction left unmatched. CDR1 is SGHDT and CDR2 is YYEEEE in the germline V gene.

The genes are TRBV5-1 and TRBJ1-3; D remains unclear. The V end was cut by 1 base, the J end by 4 bases, with 6 bases between. The CDR3 length is 13 residues. Germline V gene data show CDR1 as SGHRS and CDR2 as YFSETQ. In DNA, the CDR3 is TGCGCCAGCAGCTTGAATAGCGGAAACACCATATATTTT. This sequence encodes CASSLNSGNTIYF.

This clone has more than one count but fewer than ten. The chain carries TRBV27 and TRBJ1-5, with unresolved D. The germline CDR1 and CDR2 sequences are MNHEY and SMNVEV (reference sequence). This CDR3 is built from 15 residues. The V end was cut by 5 bases, the J end by 0 bases, with 11 bases between. CDR3 sequence reads: CASSPFQFSNQPQHF. The CDR3 DNA sequence: TGTGCCAGCAGTCCATTTCAATTTAGCAATCAGCCCCAGCATTTT.

The genes are TRBV3-1 (or the pseudogene TRBV3-2) and TRBJ2-7; unclear D gene. The CDR3 runs to 15 residues. The germline V and J ends were trimmed by 1 base and 6 bases, with 16 bases remaining between them. Germline V gene data show CDR1 as LGHDT and CDR2 as YNNKEL (reference sequence). This CDR3 reads CASSQVTIDPGEQYF. DNA of the CDR3: TGTGCCAGCAGCCAAGTCACTATCGATCCTGGCGAGCAGTACTTC.